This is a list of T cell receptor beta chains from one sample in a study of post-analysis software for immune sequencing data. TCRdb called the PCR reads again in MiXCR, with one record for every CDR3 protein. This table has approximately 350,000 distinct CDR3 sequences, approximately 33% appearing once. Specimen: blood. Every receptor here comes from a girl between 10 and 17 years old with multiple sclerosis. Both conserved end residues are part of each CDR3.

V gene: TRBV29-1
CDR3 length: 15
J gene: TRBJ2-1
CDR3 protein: CSVGKGERVDNEQFF

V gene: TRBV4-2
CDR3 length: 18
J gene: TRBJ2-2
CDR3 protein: CASSSRLAGGRSTGELFF

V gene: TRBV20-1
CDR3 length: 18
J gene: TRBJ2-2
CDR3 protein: CSARDESRTGVSTGELFF

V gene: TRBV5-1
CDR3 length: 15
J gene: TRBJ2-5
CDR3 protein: CASSLGPRKEETQYF

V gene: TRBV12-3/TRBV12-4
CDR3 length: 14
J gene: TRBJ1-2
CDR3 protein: CASGVYGDRDGYTF

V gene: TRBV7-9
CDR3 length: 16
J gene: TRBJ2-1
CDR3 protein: CASSLGGQGIYNEQFF

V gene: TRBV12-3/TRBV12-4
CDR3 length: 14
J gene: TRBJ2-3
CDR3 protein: CASSERTGADTQYF

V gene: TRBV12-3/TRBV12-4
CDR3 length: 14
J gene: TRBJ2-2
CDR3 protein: CASSWQGDTGELFF

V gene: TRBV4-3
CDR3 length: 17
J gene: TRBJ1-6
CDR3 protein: CASSQDRSRGKDSPLHF

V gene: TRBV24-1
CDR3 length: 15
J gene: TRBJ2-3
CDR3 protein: CATILRRVNTDTQYF

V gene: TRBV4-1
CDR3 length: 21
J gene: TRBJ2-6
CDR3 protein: CASSQDPIGTGVLSGANVLAF

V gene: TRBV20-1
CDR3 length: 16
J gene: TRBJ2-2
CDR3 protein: CSARDPGVSNTGELFF

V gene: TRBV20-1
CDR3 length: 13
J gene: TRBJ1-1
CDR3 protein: CSVPDRGNTEAFF

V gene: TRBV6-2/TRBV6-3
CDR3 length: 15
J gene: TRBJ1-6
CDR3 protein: CASSYSGSYNSPLHF

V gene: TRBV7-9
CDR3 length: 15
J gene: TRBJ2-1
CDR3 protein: CASRSDSLSYNEQFF

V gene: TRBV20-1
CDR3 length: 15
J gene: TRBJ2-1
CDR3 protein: CSAPRTSGGGDEQFF

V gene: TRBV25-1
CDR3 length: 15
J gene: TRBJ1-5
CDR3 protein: CASSETRGSNQPQHF

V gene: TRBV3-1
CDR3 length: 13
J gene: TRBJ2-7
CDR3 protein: CASSPRGYYEQYF

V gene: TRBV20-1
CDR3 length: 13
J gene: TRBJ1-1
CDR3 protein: CSANTRGGTEAFF

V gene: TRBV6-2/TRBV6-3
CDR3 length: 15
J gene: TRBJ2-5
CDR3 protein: CASRSRQGVQETQYF

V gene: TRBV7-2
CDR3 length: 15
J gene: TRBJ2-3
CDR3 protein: CASSPRGASTDTQYF

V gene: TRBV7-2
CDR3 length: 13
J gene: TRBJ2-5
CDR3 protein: CASSTRGGNEQYF

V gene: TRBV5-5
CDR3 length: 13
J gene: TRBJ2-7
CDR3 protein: CASSWTVAYEQYF

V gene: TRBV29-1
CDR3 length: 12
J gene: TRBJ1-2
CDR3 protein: CSSVGTNYGYTF

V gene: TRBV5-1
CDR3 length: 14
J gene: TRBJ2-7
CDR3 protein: CASSWGDSSYEQYF

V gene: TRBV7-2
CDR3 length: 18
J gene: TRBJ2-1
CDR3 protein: CASSLRTSGGSSYNEQFF

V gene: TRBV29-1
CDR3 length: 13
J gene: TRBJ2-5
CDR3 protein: CSALGANQETQYF

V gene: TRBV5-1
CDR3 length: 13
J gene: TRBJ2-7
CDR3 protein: CASRAGTTYEQYF

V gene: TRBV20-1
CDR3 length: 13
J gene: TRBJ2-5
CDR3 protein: CSARTSGGETQYF

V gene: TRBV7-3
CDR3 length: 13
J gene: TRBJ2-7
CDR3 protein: CANSQGAQGEQYF

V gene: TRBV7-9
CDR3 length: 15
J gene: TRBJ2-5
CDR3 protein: CASSAPSQGEETQYF

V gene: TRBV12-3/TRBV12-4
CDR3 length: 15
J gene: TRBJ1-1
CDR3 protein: CASSLAETGYTEAFF

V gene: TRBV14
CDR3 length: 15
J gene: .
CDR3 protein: CASSVGPSPLYEQYF

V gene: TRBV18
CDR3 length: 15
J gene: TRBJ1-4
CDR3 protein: CASSPPGTGGGKLFF

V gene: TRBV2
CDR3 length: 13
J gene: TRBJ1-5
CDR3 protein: CATQSGGRQPQHF

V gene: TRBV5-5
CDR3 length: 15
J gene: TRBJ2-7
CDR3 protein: CASRPGGGVIYEQYF

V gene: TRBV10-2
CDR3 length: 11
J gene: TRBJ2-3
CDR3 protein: CASVRSDTQYF